This TCR beta chain came from a study of T cell responses to AZD1222 COVID-19 vaccine. Per germline, CDR1 KGHSH and CDR2 LQKENI. The length of the CDR3 is 16 residues. V dropped 1 base and J dropped 4; count of bases not matched to a gene: 7. Libraries were prepared by immunoSEQ multiplex PCR; TCRdb keeps only in-frame clonotypes and omits some of them. The sample lists almost 95,000 clones; approximately 81% were seen once. The chain recombines TRBV18 with TRBJ1-5, with 7 positions matching TRBD1. The specimen comprised peripheral blood, sampled 28 days after the second AZD1222 dose. The clonotype comes from an adult who received the AZD1222 COVID-19 vaccine. CDR3: CASSPQWDSSNQPQHF. CDR3 DNA sequence: TGTGCCAGCTCACCACAGTGGGACAGTTCAAATCAGCCCCAGCATTTT. Full variable domain (remainder filled in from reference TRBV18 and TRBJ1-5): NAGVMQNPRHLVRRRGQEARLRCSPMKGHSHVYWYRQLPEEGLKFMVYLQKENIIDESGMPKERFSAEFPKEGPSILRIQQVVRGDSAAYFCASSPQWDSSNQPQHFGDGTRLSIL.